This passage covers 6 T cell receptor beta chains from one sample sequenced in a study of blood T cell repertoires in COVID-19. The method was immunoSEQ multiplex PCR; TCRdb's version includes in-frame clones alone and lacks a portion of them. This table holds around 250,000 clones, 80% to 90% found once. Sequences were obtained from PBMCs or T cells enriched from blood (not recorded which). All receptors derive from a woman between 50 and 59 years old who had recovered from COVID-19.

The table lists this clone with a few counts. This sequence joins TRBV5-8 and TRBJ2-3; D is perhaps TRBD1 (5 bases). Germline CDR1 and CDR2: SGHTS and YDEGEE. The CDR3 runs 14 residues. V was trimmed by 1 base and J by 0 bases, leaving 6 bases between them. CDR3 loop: CASSLKGSTDTQYF. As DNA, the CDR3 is TGTGCCAGCAGCTTGAAGGGGAGCACAGATACGCAGTATTTT.

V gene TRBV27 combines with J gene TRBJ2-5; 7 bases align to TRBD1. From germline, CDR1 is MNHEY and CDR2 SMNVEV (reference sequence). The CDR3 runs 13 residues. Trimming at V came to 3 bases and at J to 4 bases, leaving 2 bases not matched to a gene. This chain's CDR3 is CASSLRGRETQYF. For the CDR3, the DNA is TGTGCCAGCAGTTTGAGGGGGCGAGAGACCCAGTACTTC.

For the CDR3, the DNA is TGTGCCAGCACCAGAGGTGGAGATTTCTACAATGAGCAGTTCTTC. Translated: CASTRGGDFYNEQFF. This rearrangement joins TRBV28 to TRBJ2-1; no reliable D call. The CDR3 runs to 15 residues. Germline V gene sequence: CDR1 MDHEN, CDR2 SYDVKM. The ends were cut back, 7 bases at V and 3 bases at J, with 16 bases in the middle.

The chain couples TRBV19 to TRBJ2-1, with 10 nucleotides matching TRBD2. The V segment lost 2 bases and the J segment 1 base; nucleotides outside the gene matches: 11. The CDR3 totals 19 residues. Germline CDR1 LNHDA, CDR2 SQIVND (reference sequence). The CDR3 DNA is TGTGCCAGTAGTATAATTCGCGCTAGCGGGAGTTCTTCCTACAATGAGCAGTTCTTC. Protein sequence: CASSIIRASGSSSYNEQFF.

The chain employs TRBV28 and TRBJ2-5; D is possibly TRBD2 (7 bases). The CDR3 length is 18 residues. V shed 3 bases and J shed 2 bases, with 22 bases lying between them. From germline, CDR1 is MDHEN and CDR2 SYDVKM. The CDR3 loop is CASSFIIGGRRGQETQYF. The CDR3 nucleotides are TGTGCCAGCAGTTTCATAATCGGGGGGCGCCGCGGGCAAGAGACCCAGTACTTC. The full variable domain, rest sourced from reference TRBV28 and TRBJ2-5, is DVKVTQSSRYLVKRTGEKVFLECVQDMDHENMFWYRQDPGLGLRLIYFSYDVKMKEKGDIPEGYSVSREKKERFSLILESASTNQTSMYLCASSFIIGGRRGQETQYFGPGTRLLVL.

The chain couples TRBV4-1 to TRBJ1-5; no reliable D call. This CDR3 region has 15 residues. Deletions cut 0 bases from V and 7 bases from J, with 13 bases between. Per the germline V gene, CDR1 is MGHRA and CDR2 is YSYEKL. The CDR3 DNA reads TGCGCCAGCAGCCAAGAACCCCGGGGTCACCAGCCCCAGCATTTT. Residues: CASSQEPRGHQPQHF.